The present T cell receptor (beta chain) was sequenced within a study of long-term antiretroviral therapy in people with HIV. Regarding the study as a whole: All blood samples came from the years 2004 to 2017, possibly under older ART regimens. After ART, diversity increased yet remained lower than transplant donor controls.

As to this clone: Its cognate antigen is unknown.

Germline assignment: CDR1 SEHNR and CDR2 FQNEAQ (reference sequence). V shed 2 bases and J 7 bases; nucleotides not matched to a gene: 6. This CDR3 comprises 15 residues. United States facilities provided treatment to all participants with HIV. A v3.0 immunoSEQ assay was performed at survey level. Profiling relied on immunoSEQ multiplex PCR, and the TCRdb table lists in-frame clones only, not all of them. This sample has roughly 17,000 clones; 75% to 85% occur once, and the top ten carry about 8.2%. The specimen comprised unsorted PBMCs, sampled 0.3 years after starting antiretroviral therapy. The rearrangement links TRBV7-9 to TRBJ1-2; 11 bases fit TRBD1. This clonotype originated in a man in his late teens or twenties with HIV. The DNA of the CDR3 is TGTGCCAGCAGCTTAATGGGACAGGGGGAAAGTGGCTACACCTTC. Translating it yields CASSLMGQGESGYTF. The whole variable domain, filled in from reference TRBV7-9 and TRBJ1-2, reads DTGVSQNPRHKITKRGQNVTFRCDPISEHNRLYWYRQTLGQGPEFLTYFQNEAQLEKSRLLSDRFSAERPKGSFSTLEIQRTEQGDSAMYLCASSLMGQGESGYTFGSGTRLTVV.